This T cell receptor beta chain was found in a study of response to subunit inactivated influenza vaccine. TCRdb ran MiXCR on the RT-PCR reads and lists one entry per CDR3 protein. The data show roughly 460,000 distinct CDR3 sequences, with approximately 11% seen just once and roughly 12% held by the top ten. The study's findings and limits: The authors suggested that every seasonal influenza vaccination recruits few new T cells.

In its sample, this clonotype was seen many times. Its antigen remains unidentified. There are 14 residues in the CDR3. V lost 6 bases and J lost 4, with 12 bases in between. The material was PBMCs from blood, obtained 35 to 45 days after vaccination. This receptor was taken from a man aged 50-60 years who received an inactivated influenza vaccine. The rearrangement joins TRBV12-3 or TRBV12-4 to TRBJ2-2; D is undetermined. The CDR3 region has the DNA TGTGCCAGCAGGGGTCAAGGGTTCACCGGGGAGCTGTTTTTT. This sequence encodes CASRGQGFTGELFF.